This T cell receptor beta chain was captured by sequencing in a study of T cells in Graves' hyperthyroidism and ophthalmopathy. This clonotype has a count of ten or more. Its antigen remains unknown. The source material, RNA transcripts, was used to amplify TCR beta CDR3 regions. During a first-round RT-PCR of the TCR CDR3, the HTBI primer set was used. One entry per CDR3 protein, called by TCRdb with MiXCR from the multiplex PCR reads. The top ten clones hold around 7.8% of a sample with roughly 630,000 distinct CDR3 sequences, roughly 14% of them seen once. Per germline, CDR1 GTSNPN and CDR2 SVGIG (reference sequence). CDR3 length: 15 residues. The germline V and J ends were trimmed by 0 bases and 2 bases, with 11 bases remaining between them. Lactation, pregnancy, other autoimmune disease or uncontrolled infection led to exclusion of patients. Fresh peripheral blood, more than 9 ml, yielded the PBMCs.

Study conclusions and caveats: Stable hyperthyroidism and ophthalmopathy were separated using 13 V-J signatures. Expanded thyroid clonotypes (above 0.001) were mostly also found in blood.

The sequencing sample was made of blood. This clonotype was obtained from a woman aged 25-40 years with Graves' hyperthyroidism. V is TRBV30 and J is TRBJ1-5; D is perhaps TRBD1 (5 bases). DNA for the CDR3: TGTGCCTGGAGTGTGACAGATAGGGGCAATCAGCCCCAGCATTTT. It is translated as CAWSVTDRGNQPQHF.